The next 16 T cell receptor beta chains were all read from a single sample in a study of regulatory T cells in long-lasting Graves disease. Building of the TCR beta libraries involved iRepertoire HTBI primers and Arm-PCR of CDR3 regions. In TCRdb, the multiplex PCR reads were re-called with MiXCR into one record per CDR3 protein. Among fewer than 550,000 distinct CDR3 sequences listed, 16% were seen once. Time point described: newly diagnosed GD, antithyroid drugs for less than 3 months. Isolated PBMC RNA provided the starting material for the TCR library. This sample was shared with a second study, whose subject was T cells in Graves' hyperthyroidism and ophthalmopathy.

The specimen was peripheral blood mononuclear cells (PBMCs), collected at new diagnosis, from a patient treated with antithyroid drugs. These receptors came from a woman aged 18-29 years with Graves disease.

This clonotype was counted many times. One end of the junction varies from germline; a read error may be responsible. The CDR3 sequence is CASSWGQGNTEAFF. The CDR3 region has the DNA TGTGCCAGCAGCTGGGGACAGGGGAACACTGAAGCTTTCTTT. The chain combines TRBV5-1 with TRBJ1-1; 9 positions agree with TRBD1. CDR3 length: 14 residues. Looked up from germline, CDR1 is SGHRS and CDR2 is YFSETQ.

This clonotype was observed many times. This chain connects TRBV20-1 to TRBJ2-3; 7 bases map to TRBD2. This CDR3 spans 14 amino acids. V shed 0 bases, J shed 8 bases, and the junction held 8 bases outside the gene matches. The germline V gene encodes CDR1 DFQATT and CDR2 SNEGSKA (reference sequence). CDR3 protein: CSARDRREKLTQYF. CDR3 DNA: TGCAGTGCTAGAGATAGGCGGGAGAAGCTTACGCAGTATTTT.

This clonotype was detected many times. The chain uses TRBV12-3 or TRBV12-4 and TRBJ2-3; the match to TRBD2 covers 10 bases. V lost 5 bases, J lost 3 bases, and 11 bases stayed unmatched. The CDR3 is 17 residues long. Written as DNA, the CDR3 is TGTGCCAGCAGTACCGGGACTAGCGCCCTACGAACAGATACGCAGTATTTT. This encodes CASSTGTSALRTDTQYF.

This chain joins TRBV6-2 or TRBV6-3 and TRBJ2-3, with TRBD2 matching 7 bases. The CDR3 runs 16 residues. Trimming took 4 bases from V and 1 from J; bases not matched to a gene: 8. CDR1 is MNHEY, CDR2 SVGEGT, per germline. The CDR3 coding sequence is TGTGCCAGCAGTTCCCGACTAGCTGGGCGCACAGATACGCAGTATTTT. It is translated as CASSSRLAGRTDTQYF.

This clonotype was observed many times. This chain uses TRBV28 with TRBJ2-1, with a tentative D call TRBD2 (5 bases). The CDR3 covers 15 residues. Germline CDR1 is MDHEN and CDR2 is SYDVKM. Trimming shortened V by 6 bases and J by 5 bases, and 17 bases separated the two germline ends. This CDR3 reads CASRLRIAGDNEQFF. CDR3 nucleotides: TGTGCCAGCAGATTACGTATCGCGGGTGACAATGAGCAGTTCTTC.

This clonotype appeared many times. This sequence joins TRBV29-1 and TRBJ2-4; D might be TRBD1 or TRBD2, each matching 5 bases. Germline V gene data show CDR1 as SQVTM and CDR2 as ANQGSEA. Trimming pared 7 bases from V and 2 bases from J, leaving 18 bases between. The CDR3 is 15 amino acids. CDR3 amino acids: CSARDPSQTKNIQYF. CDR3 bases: TGCAGCGCCCGGGACCCATCCCAAACCAAAAACATTCAGTACTTC.

The CDR3 protein is CASSQEGGHGYTF. The CDR3 DNA is TGCGCCAGCAGCCAAGAGGGTGGCCACGGCTACACCTTC. The rearrangement links TRBV4-1 to TRBJ1-2; D unclear. Trimming pared 0 bases from V and 8 bases from J, leaving 10 bases between. CDR3 size: 13 residues. Germline values: CDR1 MGHRA, CDR2 YSYEKL.

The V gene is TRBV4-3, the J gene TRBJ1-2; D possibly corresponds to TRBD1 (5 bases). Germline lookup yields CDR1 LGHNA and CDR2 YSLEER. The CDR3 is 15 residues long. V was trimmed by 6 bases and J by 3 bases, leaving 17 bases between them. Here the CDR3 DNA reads TGCGCCAGCAGGCCGGGACCCCGGGAACACTATGGCTACACCTTC. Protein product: CASRPGPREHYGYTF.

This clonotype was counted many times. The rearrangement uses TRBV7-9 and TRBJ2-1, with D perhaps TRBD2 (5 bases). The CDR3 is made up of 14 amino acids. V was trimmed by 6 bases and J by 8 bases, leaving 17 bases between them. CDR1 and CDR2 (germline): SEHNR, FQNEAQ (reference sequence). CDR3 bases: TGTGCCAGCAGACACGACGAGGGTGGCTATGAGCAGTTCTTC. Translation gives CASRHDEGGYEQFF.

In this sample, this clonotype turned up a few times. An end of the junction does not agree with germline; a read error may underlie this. CDR3 in DNA: TGCGCCAGCAGCTTAGTTGGACTAGCGGGGATGCGGTACTTC. This gives the protein CASSLVGLAGMRYF. The chain uses TRBV7-2 and TRBJ2-7; 12 positions match TRBD2. The length of the CDR3 is 14 residues. The germline gives CDR1 SGHTA, CDR2 FQGNSA.

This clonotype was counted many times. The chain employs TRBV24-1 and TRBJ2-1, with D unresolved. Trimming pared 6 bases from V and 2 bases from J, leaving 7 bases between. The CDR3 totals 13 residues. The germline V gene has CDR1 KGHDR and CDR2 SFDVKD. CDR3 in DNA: TGTGCCACCAGTACGGCGGCCTACAATGAGCAGTTCTTC. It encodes CATSTAAYNEQFF.

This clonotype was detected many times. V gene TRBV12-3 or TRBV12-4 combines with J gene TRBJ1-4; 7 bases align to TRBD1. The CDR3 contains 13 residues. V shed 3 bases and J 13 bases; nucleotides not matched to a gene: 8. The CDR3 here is CASSFGGDRRLFF. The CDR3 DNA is TGTGCCAGCAGTTTTGGCGGGGACAGAAGACTGTTTTTT.

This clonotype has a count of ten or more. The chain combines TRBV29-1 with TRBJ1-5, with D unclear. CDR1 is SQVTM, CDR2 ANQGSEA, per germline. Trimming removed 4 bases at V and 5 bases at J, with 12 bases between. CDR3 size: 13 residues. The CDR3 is CSVGRGLDQPQHF. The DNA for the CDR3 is TGCAGCGTTGGACGTGGTCTCGATCAGCCCCAGCATTTT.

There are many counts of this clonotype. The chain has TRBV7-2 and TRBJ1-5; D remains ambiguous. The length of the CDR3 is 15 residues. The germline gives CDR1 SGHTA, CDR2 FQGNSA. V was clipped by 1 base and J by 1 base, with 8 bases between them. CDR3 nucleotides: TGTGCCAGCAGCTTAGGCATGAACAGCAATCAGCCCCAGCATTTT. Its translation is CASSLGMNSNQPQHF.

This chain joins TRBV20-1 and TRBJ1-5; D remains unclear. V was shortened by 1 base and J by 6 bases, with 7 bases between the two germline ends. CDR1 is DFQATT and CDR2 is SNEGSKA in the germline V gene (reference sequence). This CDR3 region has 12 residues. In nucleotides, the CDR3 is TGCAGTGCTAGAGGCTCAGCTCAGCCCCAGCATTTT. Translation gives CSARGSAQPQHF.

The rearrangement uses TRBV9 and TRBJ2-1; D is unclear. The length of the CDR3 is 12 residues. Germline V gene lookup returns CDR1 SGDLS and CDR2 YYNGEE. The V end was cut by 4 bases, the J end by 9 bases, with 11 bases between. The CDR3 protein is CASSREGGEQFF. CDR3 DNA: TGTGCCAGCAGCCGCGAAGGCGGTGAGCAGTTCTTC. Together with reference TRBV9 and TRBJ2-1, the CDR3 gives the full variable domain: DSGVTQTPKHLITATGQRVTLRCSPRSGDLSVYWYQQSLDQGLQFLIQYYNGEERAKGNILERFSAQQFPDLHSELNLSSLELGDSALYFCASSREGGEQFFGPGTRLTVL.